A selection of T cell receptor beta chains follows, all from one sample in a study of T cells in Graves' hyperthyroidism and ophthalmopathy. Each CDR3 protein is one row after TCRdb ran MiXCR on the multiplex PCR reads. The table includes roughly 500,000 distinct CDR3 sequences, less than 25% detected once. The specimen was blood. The origin of the receptors is a woman in her 70s with Graves' ophthalmopathy. CDR3s include the opening cysteine and the closing phenylalanine or tryptophan. Each record gives: V gene, J gene, clone size, D gene, CDR3 protein, CDR3 DNA. The D gene is left open where the match is weak. Size tells how often a clone was seen (once, few, many) or the class of an expanded clone, and some rows leave it out.

V gene: TRBV12-3/TRBV12-4
J gene: TRBJ2-7
clone size: many
D gene: .
CDR3 protein: CASSPMGAPGEQYF
CDR3 DNA: TGTGCCAGCAGTCCCATGGGGGCCCCGGGCGAGCAGTACTTC

V gene: TRBV20-1
J gene: TRBJ1-2
clone size: many
D gene: .
CDR3 protein: CSAPPVDFDGYTF
CDR3 DNA: TGCAGTGCCCCCCCCGTGGATTTCGATGGCTACACCTTC

V gene: TRBV27
J gene: TRBJ2-5
clone size: many
D gene: .
CDR3 protein: CASSYRVRETQYF
CDR3 DNA: TGTGCCAGCAGTTACAGGGTCCGCGAGACCCAGTACTTC

V gene: TRBV2
J gene: TRBJ2-5
clone size: few
D gene: .
CDR3 protein: CASSPSDVLETQYF
CDR3 DNA: TGTGCCAGCAGCCCTTCGGATGTTTTGGAGACCCAGTACTTC

V gene: TRBV13
J gene: TRBJ2-2
clone size: .
D gene: .
CDR3 protein: CASSPLPGELFF
CDR3 DNA: TGTGCCAGCAGCCCATTGCCCGGGGAGCTGTTTTTT

V gene: TRBV2
J gene: TRBJ1-2
clone size: many
D gene: TRBD1
CDR3 protein: CASSVQGSGYTF
CDR3 DNA: TGTGCCAGCAGCGTACAGGGGTCTGGCTACACCTTC

V gene: TRBV25-1
J gene: TRBJ2-2
clone size: .
D gene: .
CDR3 protein: CASNTGETGELFF
CDR3 DNA: TGTGCCAGCAACACGGGGGAGACCGGGGAGCTGTTTTTT

V gene: TRBV13
J gene: TRBJ2-3
clone size: few
D gene: TRBD2
CDR3 protein: CASSIDGLAGREDTQYF
CDR3 DNA: TGTGCCAGCAGCATAGACGGACTAGCGGGACGAGAAGATACGCAGTATTTT

V gene: TRBV7-2
J gene: TRBJ2-5
clone size: .
D gene: TRBD2
CDR3 protein: CASSTQAGARETQYF
CDR3 DNA: TGTGCCAGCAGCACCCAAGCGGGAGCCCGGGAGACCCAGTACTTC

V gene: TRBV2
J gene: TRBJ2-2
clone size: many
D gene: .
CDR3 protein: CASSLLGTGELFF
CDR3 DNA: TGTGCCAGCAGCTTACTAGGCACCGGGGAGCTGTTTTTT

V gene: TRBV5-1
J gene: TRBJ1-2
clone size: .
D gene: .
CDR3 protein: CASSPLTARGDGGYTF
CDR3 DNA: TGCGCCAGCAGCCCCCTGACGGCCAGGGGCGATGGTGGCTACACCTTC

V gene: TRBV5-5
J gene: TRBJ1-6
clone size: .
D gene: .
CDR3 protein: CASSWGASSGTYNSPLHF
CDR3 DNA: TGTGCCAGCAGCTGGGGGGCCAGTTCGGGCACCTATAATTCACCCCTCCACTTT

V gene: TRBV6-5
J gene: TRBJ1-1
clone size: .
D gene: .
CDR3 protein: CASSYSRVRGTEAFF
CDR3 DNA: TGTGCCAGCAGTTACTCGAGGGTTAGAGGGACTGAAGCTTTCTTT

V gene: TRBV28
J gene: TRBJ2-3
clone size: few
D gene: TRBD1
CDR3 protein: CASSLLGQGVRDTQYF
CDR3 DNA: TGTGCCAGCAGTTTACTGGGCCAGGGGGTTAGAGATACGCAGTATTTT

V gene: TRBV2
J gene: TRBJ2-3
clone size: many
D gene: .
CDR3 protein: CASSGLRGITDTQYF
CDR3 DNA: TGTGCCAGCAGTGGGCTAAGAGGGATCACAGATACGCAGTATTTT

V gene: TRBV6-2/TRBV6-3
J gene: TRBJ2-2
clone size: .
D gene: TRBD2
CDR3 protein: CTSSSQREGPSNTGELFF
CDR3 DNA: TGTACCAGCAGTTCTCAGCGGGAGGGCCCCTCGAACACCGGGGAGCTGTTTTTT

V gene: TRBV20-1
J gene: TRBJ2-1
clone size: few
D gene: TRBD2
CDR3 protein: CSPRGTSGSNEQFF
CDR3 DNA: TGCAGTCCCCGCGGGACTAGCGGGAGCAATGAGCAGTTCTTC

V gene: TRBV29-1
J gene: TRBJ2-7
clone size: many
D gene: TRBD2
CDR3 protein: CSVTSGSFEQYF
CDR3 DNA: TGCAGCGTGACTAGCGGGAGTTTCGAGCAGTACTTC

V gene: TRBV19
J gene: TRBJ1-2
clone size: .
D gene: .
CDR3 protein: CANSRSFSEGYTF
CDR3 DNA: TGTGCCAATAGCCGAAGCTTCTCGGAGGGCTACACCTTC

V gene: TRBV27
J gene: TRBJ2-5
clone size: few
D gene: TRBD1
CDR3 protein: CASSLRTGIEETQYF
CDR3 DNA: TGTGCCAGCAGTCTCCGGACAGGGATAGAGGAGACCCAGTACTTC

V gene: TRBV28
J gene: TRBJ1-2
clone size: .
D gene: TRBD1
CDR3 protein: CASSRQGAKNYGYTF
CDR3 DNA: TGTGCCAGCAGCCGACAGGGGGCTAAGAACTATGGCTACACCTTC

V gene: TRBV24-1
J gene: TRBJ2-6
clone size: .
D gene: .
CDR3 protein: CATSDNFGGLGWANVLTF
CDR3 DNA: TGTGCCACCAGTGACAATTTTGGAGGTCTTGGATGGGCCAACGTCCTGACTTTC

V gene: TRBV3-1
J gene: TRBJ2-7
clone size: many
D gene: .
CDR3 protein: CASGNAYEQYF
CDR3 DNA: TGTGCCAGCGGGAACGCCTACGAGCAGTACTTC

V gene: TRBV12-5
J gene: TRBJ2-7
clone size: .
D gene: .
CDR3 protein: CASGLRGPEQYF
CDR3 DNA: TGTGCTAGTGGTTTAAGGGGTCCCGAGCAGTACTTC

V gene: TRBV20-1
J gene: TRBJ2-5
clone size: .
D gene: TRBD2
CDR3 protein: CSARPLASGVYQETQYF
CDR3 DNA: TGCAGTGCACGGCCTTTGGCTAGCGGAGTGTACCAAGAGACCCAGTACTTC

V gene: TRBV3-1
J gene: TRBJ1-2
clone size: .
D gene: .
CDR3 protein: CASSQAPGTNYGYTF
CDR3 DNA: TGTGCCAGCAGCCAAGCACCCGGGACTAACTATGGCTACACCTTC

V gene: TRBV7-6
J gene: TRBJ1-2
clone size: few
D gene: .
CDR3 protein: CASSLSGPEGDGYTF
CDR3 DNA: TGTGCCAGCAGCTTAAGCGGGCCCGAGGGCGATGGCTACACCTTC

V gene: TRBV9
J gene: TRBJ1-1
clone size: .
D gene: .
CDR3 protein: CASSVGMVNTEAFF
CDR3 DNA: TGTGCCAGCAGCGTAGGAATGGTTAACACTGAAGCTTTCTTT

V gene: TRBV4-3
J gene: TRBJ1-1
clone size: .
D gene: .
CDR3 protein: CASSQDRGPESDTEAFF
CDR3 DNA: TGCGCCAGCAGCCAAGATCGTGGCCCCGAATCGGACACTGAAGCTTTCTTT

V gene: TRBV5-1
J gene: TRBJ2-1
clone size: .
D gene: .
CDR3 protein: CASSLEQMYNEQFF
CDR3 DNA: TGCGCCAGCAGCTTGGAACAGATGTACAATGAGCAGTTCTTC

V gene: TRBV28
J gene: TRBJ2-5
clone size: many
D gene: .
CDR3 protein: CASSLAVERETQYF
CDR3 DNA: TGTGCCAGCAGTTTAGCAGTGGAAAGGGAGACCCAGTACTTC

V gene: TRBV30
J gene: TRBJ2-2
clone size: .
D gene: TRBD2
CDR3 protein: CAWKSRGWRGGSTGELFF
CDR3 DNA: TGTGCCTGGAAGTCAAGGGGCTGGCGGGGGGGAAGCACCGGGGAGCTGTTTTTT

V gene: TRBV2
J gene: TRBJ1-2
clone size: many
D gene: .
CDR3 protein: CASSPNIYGYTF
CDR3 DNA: TGTGCCAGCAGTCCTAACATCTATGGCTACACCTTC

V gene: TRBV5-8
J gene: TRBJ1-1
clone size: .
D gene: .
CDR3 protein: CASSLRGGVNTEAFF
CDR3 DNA: TGTGCCAGCAGCCTCCGGGGAGGCGTTAACACTGAAGCTTTCTTT

V gene: TRBV18
J gene: TRBJ1-2
clone size: few
D gene: .
CDR3 protein: CASSPGVGYTF
CDR3 DNA: TGTGCCAGCTCCCCGGGGGTTGGCTACACCTTC

V gene: TRBV6-2/TRBV6-3
J gene: TRBJ1-2
clone size: few
D gene: TRBD1
CDR3 protein: CASSYFGQGYGYTF
CDR3 DNA: TGTGCCAGCAGTTACTTCGGACAGGGCTATGGCTACACCTTC

V gene: TRBV20-1
J gene: TRBJ2-4
clone size: few
D gene: TRBD2
CDR3 protein: CSALPRGDIQYF
CDR3 DNA: TGCAGTGCCCTCCCCCGGGGGGACATTCAGTACTTC

V gene: TRBV15
J gene: TRBJ2-3
clone size: .
D gene: .
CDR3 protein: CATSGSGYTDTQYF
CDR3 DNA: TGTGCCACCAGCGGGTCTGGCTACACAGATACGCAGTATTTT

V gene: TRBV7-7
J gene: TRBJ2-5
clone size: few
D gene: TRBD1
CDR3 protein: CASSLGSTGTGALETQYF
CDR3 DNA: TGTGCTAGCAGCTTAGGTTCAACCGGGACAGGGGCGTTGGAGACCCAGTACTTC

V gene: TRBV30
J gene: TRBJ1-2
clone size: few
D gene: .
CDR3 protein: CAWSHSYRPGYTF
CDR3 DNA: TGTGCCTGGAGTCATTCGTACAGGCCCGGCTACACCTTC

V gene: TRBV6-2/TRBV6-3
J gene: TRBJ2-2
clone size: .
D gene: .
CDR3 protein: CASSYPPTGELFF
CDR3 DNA: TGTGCCAGCAGTTACCCCCCCACCGGGGAGCTGTTTTTT

V gene: TRBV7-2
J gene: TRBJ1-4
clone size: .
D gene: TRBD1
CDR3 protein: CASGYRGGGEKLFF
CDR3 DNA: TGTGCCAGCGGATACAGGGGAGGGGGGGAAAAACTGTTTTTT

V gene: TRBV20-1
J gene: TRBJ1-1
clone size: .
D gene: .
CDR3 protein: CSASRIISATEAFF
CDR3 DNA: TGCAGTGCTAGTCGGATTATCTCTGCGACTGAAGCTTTCTTT

V gene: TRBV5-1
J gene: TRBJ2-1
clone size: .
D gene: TRBD2
CDR3 protein: CASSLTSGARGEQFF
CDR3 DNA: TGCGCCAGCAGTCTTACTAGCGGGGCCCGTGGAGAGCAGTTCTTC

V gene: TRBV20-1
J gene: TRBJ1-2
clone size: few
D gene: TRBD1
CDR3 protein: CSALYRDRGLSNYGYTF
CDR3 DNA: TGCAGTGCTTTGTACCGGGACAGGGGGCTGTCTAACTATGGCTACACCTTC

V gene: TRBV30
J gene: TRBJ1-1
clone size: few
D gene: .
CDR3 protein: CAWRENTEAFF
CDR3 DNA: TGTGCCTGGAGGGAGAATACTGAAGCTTTCTTT

V gene: TRBV28
J gene: TRBJ1-1
clone size: few
D gene: .
CDR3 protein: CASSLPGRLNTEAFF
CDR3 DNA: TGTGCCAGCAGTTTACCTGGACGGTTGAACACTGAAGCTTTCTTT

V gene: TRBV11-3
J gene: TRBJ2-1
clone size: .
D gene: TRBD2
CDR3 protein: CASSRGTSGGEQFF
CDR3 DNA: TGTGCCAGCAGCCGCGGGACTAGCGGGGGCGAGCAGTTCTTC